Presented here are 21 T cell receptor beta chains from one specimen sequenced in a study of OX40 agonist ivuxolimab in advanced cancers. Sequencing was performed with immunoSEQ multiplex PCR; in TCRdb, only in-frame clones are kept and a portion is missing. Of 55,000 to 70,000 clones in the sample, more than 65% were seen once. The specimen was CD4+ or CD8+ T cells sorted from blood, collected in a trial of the OX40 agonist ivuxolimab. Receptor source: an adult with an advanced solid tumor such as melanoma, head and neck, liver or kidney cancer.

This clone was recorded only once. The V call is TRBV7-2, the J call TRBJ1-2; weak D call: TRBD1 (6 bases). The CDR3 runs 14 residues. The V and J ends lost 6 bases and 8 bases respectively, with 19 bases between them. The germline V gene encodes CDR1 SGHTA and CDR2 FQGNSA. The CDR3 loop reads CASSSRGAGIGYTF. CDR3 nucleotide sequence: TGTGCCAGCAGTAGTCGGGGGGCGGGAATAGGCTACACCTTC.

The rearrangement uses TRBV2 and TRBJ2-7; 10 bases align to TRBD1. Germline V gene sequence: CDR1 SNHLY, CDR2 FYNNEI. V lost 8 bases to trimming and J lost 4 bases; unmatched junction nucleotides: 8. This CDR3 has 14 residues. The CDR3 sequence is CASSGLDRGYEQYF. CDR3 sequence (DNA): TGTGCCAGCTCCGGGCTGGACAGGGGGTACGAGCAGTACTTC.

This clone occurred a few times. The chain is built from TRBV6-5 and TRBJ2-2, with no clear D. This CDR3 region has 13 residues. Trimming removed 2 bases at V and 6 bases at J, with 7 bases between. Looked up from germline, CDR1 is MNHEY and CDR2 is SVGAGI. CDR3 in amino acids: CASSYDPAGELFF. As DNA, the CDR3 is TGTGCCAGCAGTTACGACCCAGCCGGGGAGCTGTTTTTT.

V and J are TRBV14 and TRBJ2-5; D not resolved. CDR1 is SGHDN, CDR2 FVKESK, per germline. Trimming cost V 3 bases and J 5 bases, with 19 bases left between them. This CDR3 has 16 residues. The CDR3 sequence is CASSQESALPRETQYF. CDR3 coding DNA: TGTGCCAGCAGCCAGGAATCGGCCCTTCCCCGGGAGACCCAGTACTTC.

V gene TRBV6-6 combines with J gene TRBJ1-6, with D possibly being TRBD1 (6 bases). CDR3 size: 12 residues. Germline V CDR1 and CDR2: MNHNY, SVGAGI (reference sequence). With 11 bases removed from V and 7 bases from J, the gap between germline ends came to 12 bases. CDR3 DNA: TGTGCCTCGAGAGGGGGAAATTCACCCCTCCACTTT. Translating it yields CASRGGNSPLHF.

This clone is a singleton in its sample. The chain carries TRBV5-5 and TRBJ1-1, with D maybe TRBD1 (6 bases). Germline CDR1 reads SGHKS; CDR2 reads YYEKEE (reference sequence). V dropped 0 bases and J dropped 7 bases, with 13 bases sitting between them. The CDR3 loop spans 14 amino acids. This CDR3 is CASSLAAGDYEAFF. DNA for the CDR3: TGTGCCAGCAGCTTGGCGGCAGGGGACTATGAAGCTTTCTTT. Full variable domain (missing parts from reference TRBV5-5 and TRBJ1-1): DAGVTQSPTHLIKTRGQQVTLRCSPISGHKSVSWYQQVLGQGPQFIFQYYEKEERGRGNFPDRFSARQFPNYSSELNVNALLLGDSALYLCASSLAAGDYEAFFGQGTRLTVV.

This chain joins TRBV7-2 and TRBJ2-5, with TRBD1 as a possible D gene (5 bases). Trimming shortened V by 6 bases and J by 1 base, and 9 bases separated the two germline ends. In germline, CDR1 is SGHTA, CDR2 FQGNSA. The CDR3 contains 13 residues. DNA of the CDR3: TGTGCCAGCAGTTTTGACAGCCAAGAGACCCAGTACTTC. It specifies CASSFDSQETQYF.

In this sample, this clone turned up once. The V gene is TRBV9, the J gene TRBJ1-2; perhaps TRBD1 as D (5 bases). V was clipped by 4 bases and J by 8 bases, with 15 bases between them. The CDR3 consists of 13 residues. Germline V gene data show CDR1 as SGDLS and CDR2 as YYNGEE. CDR3 sequence reads: CASSPISGGGYTF. In DNA, the CDR3 is TGTGCCAGCAGCCCCATCTCCGGGGGGGGCTACACCTTC.

The V gene is TRBV5-1, the J gene TRBJ1-4; D uncertain. Deletions cut 1 base from V and 13 bases from J, with 14 bases between. This CDR3 has 13 residues. The V gene's germline CDR1 is SGHRS and CDR2 YFSETQ. The CDR3 DNA sequence: TGCGCCAGCAGCTTGAATCAACGGTCGAGACTGTTTTTT. This encodes CASSLNQRSRLFF.

This clone has only one observation. The rearrangement joins TRBV11-2 to TRBJ1-2; 7 positions agree with TRBD1. J was trimmed by 11 bases and V by 4 bases; bases with no gene match: 10. The germline V gene encodes CDR1 SGHAT and CDR2 FQNNGV. This CDR3 spans 13 amino acids. The DNA for the CDR3 is TGTGCCAGCAGCTCCGACCTGCGACAGGGATACACCTTC. Residues: CASSSDLRQGYTF.

This clone was seen a handful of times. V usage is TRBV10-3 and J usage is TRBJ1-1, with D tentatively TRBD1 (5 bases). This CDR3 contains 12 residues. CDR1 ENHRY and CDR2 SYGVKD come from the germline V gene. Trimming cost V 2 bases and J 4 bases, with 5 bases left between them. For the CDR3, the DNA is TGTGCCATCAGTGAGGGGGGCACTGAAGCTTTCTTT. Protein: CAISEGGTEAFF.

The chain joins TRBV19 to TRBJ1-1; D remains unclear. The length of the CDR3 is 13 residues. Germline V gene lookup returns CDR1 LNHDA and CDR2 SQIVND (reference sequence). Trimming stripped 2 bases from V and 8 bases from J, with 12 bases between. The CDR3 nucleotides are TGTGCCAGTAGTATAAACGGAATGGGAGAAGCTTTCTTT. Translating gives CASSINGMGEAFF.

The CDR3 loop reads CASSEARTGGGGQPQHF. Here the CDR3 DNA reads TGTGCCAGCAGTGAAGCCCGGACAGGGGGCGGTGGACAGCCCCAGCATTTT. The V gene is TRBV2, the J gene TRBJ1-5; 11 nucleotides align to TRBD1. Germline lookup yields CDR1 SNHLY and CDR2 FYNNEI. The CDR3 spans 17 residues. J lost 7 bases, V lost 0 bases, and 8 bases had no gene match.

The table lists this clone with a count of one. The chain recombines TRBV19 with TRBJ1-4, with D perhaps matching TRBD1 (5 bases). CDR3 length equals 15 residues. CDR1 is LNHDA, CDR2 SQIVND, per germline (reference sequence). V lost 4 bases, J lost 4 bases, and 13 bases lay in between. In DNA, the CDR3 is TGTGCCAGTAGTAAGTGGGACGGAAGTAATGAAAAACTGTTTTTT. Its translation: CASSKWDGSNEKLFF.

CDR3 sequence: CASSLGSGLTDTQYF. The CDR3 nucleotides are TGCGCCAGCAGCTTGGGAAGCGGACTCACAGATACGCAGTATTTT. The chain uses TRBV5-1 and TRBJ2-3; TRBD2 is a possible D gene (5 bases). Germline CDR1 reads SGHRS; CDR2 reads YFSETQ. The CDR3 is 15 amino acids. V was shortened by 0 bases and J by 2 bases, with 10 bases between the two germline ends.

The chain has TRBV4-1 and TRBJ1-2; D remains ambiguous. Trimming took off 1 base at V and 2 bases at J, with 11 bases between the two ends. The CDR3 runs 15 residues. The germline V gene has CDR1 MGHRA and CDR2 YSYEKL. For the CDR3, the DNA is TGCGCCAGCAGCCAAGTCCCTGCGGGGAACTATGGCTACACCTTC. Protein: CASSQVPAGNYGYTF.

The J gene is TRBJ1-4, the V gene TRBV6-5, with a tentative D call TRBD1 (5 bases). This CDR3 comprises 15 residues. Trimming took 2 bases from V and 4 from J, leaving 11 bases between them. Germline lookup yields CDR1 MNHEY and CDR2 SVGAGI. The CDR3 sequence is CASSYQGRINEKLFF. The CDR3 DNA follows: TGTGCCAGCAGTTACCAGGGACGGATTAATGAAAAACTGTTTTTT.

There are a few counts of this clone. The CDR3, as DNA: TGTGCCAGCAGTGACTCCGGGACAGGGAATTCACCCCTCCACTTT. Residues: CASSDSGTGNSPLHF. V and J are TRBV6-1 and TRBJ1-6; 9 bases are a match to TRBD1. CDR1 is MNHNS and CDR2 is SASEGT in the germline V gene. Losses at the gene ends were 3 bases for V and 7 bases for J; bases not matched to a gene: 4. CDR3 length: 15 amino acids.

The rearrangement uses TRBV19 and TRBJ2-5, with 11 bases fitting TRBD2. The V and J ends lost 3 bases and 4 bases, in that order; junction bases with no gene match: 7. The V gene's germline CDR1 is LNHDA and CDR2 SQIVND (reference sequence). The CDR3 consists of 16 residues. CDR3 in amino acids: CASSIIGSGGVETQYF. The CDR3 bases are TGTGCCAGTAGTATTATTGGTAGCGGGGGGGTAGAGACCCAGTACTTC.

The chain employs TRBV6-6 and TRBJ1-2; weak D call: TRBD1 (6 bases). This CDR3 has 14 residues. Germline values: CDR1 MNHNY, CDR2 SVGAGI (reference sequence). Deletions cut 6 bases from V and 3 bases from J, with 14 bases between. The DNA of the CDR3 is TGTGCCAGCAGCCCAGGGGAAGGGGACTATGGCTACACCTTC. Its translation is CASSPGEGDYGYTF.

The gene calls are TRBV5-8 and TRBJ1-1, with D possibly matching TRBD1 (5 bases). The CDR3 loop spans 16 amino acids. V was trimmed by 4 bases and J by 0 bases, leaving 16 bases between them. CDR1 is SGHTS, CDR2 YDEGEE, per germline. The CDR3 loop is CASSPDLAGMNTEAFF. The CDR3 bases are TGTGCCAGCAGCCCGGATTTGGCAGGGATGAACACTGAAGCTTTCTTT. The full variable domain, with the rest looked up from reference TRBV5-8 and TRBJ1-1, is EAGVTQSPTHLIKTRGQQATLRCSPISGHTSVYWYQQALGLGLQFLLWYDEGEERNRGNFPPRFSGRQFPNYSSELNVNALELEDSALYLCASSPDLAGMNTEAFFGQGTRLTVV.